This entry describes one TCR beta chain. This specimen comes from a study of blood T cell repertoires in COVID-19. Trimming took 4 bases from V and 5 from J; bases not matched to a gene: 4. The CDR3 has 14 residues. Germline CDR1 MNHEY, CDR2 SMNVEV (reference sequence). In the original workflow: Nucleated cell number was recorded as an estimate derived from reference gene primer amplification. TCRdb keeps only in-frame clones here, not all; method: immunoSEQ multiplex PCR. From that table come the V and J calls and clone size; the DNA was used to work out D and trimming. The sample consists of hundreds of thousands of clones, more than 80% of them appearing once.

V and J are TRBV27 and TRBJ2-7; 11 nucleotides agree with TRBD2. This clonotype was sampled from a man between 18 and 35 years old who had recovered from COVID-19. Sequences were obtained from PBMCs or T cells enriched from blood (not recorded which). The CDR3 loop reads CASSSRLAGHEQYF. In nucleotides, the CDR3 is TGTGCCAGCAGTTCGCGACTAGCGGGGCACGAGCAGTACTTC.